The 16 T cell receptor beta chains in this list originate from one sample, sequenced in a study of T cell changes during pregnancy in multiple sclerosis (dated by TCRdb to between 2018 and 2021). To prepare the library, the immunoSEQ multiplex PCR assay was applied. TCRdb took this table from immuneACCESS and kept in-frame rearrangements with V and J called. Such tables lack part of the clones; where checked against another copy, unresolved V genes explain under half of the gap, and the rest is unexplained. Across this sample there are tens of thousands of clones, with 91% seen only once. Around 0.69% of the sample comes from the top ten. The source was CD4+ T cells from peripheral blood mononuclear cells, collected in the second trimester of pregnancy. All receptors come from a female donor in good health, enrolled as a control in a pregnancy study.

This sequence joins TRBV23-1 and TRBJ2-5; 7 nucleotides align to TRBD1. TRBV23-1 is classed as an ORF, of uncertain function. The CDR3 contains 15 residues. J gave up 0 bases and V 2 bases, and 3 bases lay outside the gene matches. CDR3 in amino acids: CASSQPGTDQETQYF. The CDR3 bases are TGCGCCAGCAGTCAACCCGGGACAGACCAAGAGACCCAGTACTTC.

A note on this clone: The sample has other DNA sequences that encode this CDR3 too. CDR3 nucleotides: TGTGCCAGCAGCGTAGATAACAGGGGCTATGGCTACACCTTC. Amino acid sequence: CASSVDNRGYGYTF. This chain links TRBV9 with TRBJ1-2; 7 bases map to TRBD1. Germline CDR1 reads SGDLS; CDR2 reads YYNGEE. The CDR3 length is 14 residues. V lost 0 bases and J lost 4; bases outside the gene matches: 3.

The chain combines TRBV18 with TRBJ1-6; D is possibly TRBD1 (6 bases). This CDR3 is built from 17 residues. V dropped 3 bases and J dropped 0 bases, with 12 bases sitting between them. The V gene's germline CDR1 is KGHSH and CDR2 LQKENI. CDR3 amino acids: CASSPDSPSSYNSPLHF. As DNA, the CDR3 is TGTGCCAGCTCACCGGACAGTCCGAGCTCCTATAATTCACCCCTCCACTTT.

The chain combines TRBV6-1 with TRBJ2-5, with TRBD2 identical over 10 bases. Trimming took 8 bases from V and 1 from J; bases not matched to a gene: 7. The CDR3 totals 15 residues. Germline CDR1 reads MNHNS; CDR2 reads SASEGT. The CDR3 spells CASSGSGGAQETQYF. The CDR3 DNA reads TGTGCCAGCTCCGGCAGCGGGGGGGCCCAAGAGACCCAGTACTTC.

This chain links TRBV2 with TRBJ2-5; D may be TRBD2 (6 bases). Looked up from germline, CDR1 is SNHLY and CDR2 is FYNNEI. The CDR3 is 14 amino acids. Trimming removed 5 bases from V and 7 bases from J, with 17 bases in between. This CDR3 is CASSPGTGARTQYF. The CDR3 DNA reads TGTGCCAGCAGTCCCGGGACTGGCGCAAGGACCCAGTACTTC.

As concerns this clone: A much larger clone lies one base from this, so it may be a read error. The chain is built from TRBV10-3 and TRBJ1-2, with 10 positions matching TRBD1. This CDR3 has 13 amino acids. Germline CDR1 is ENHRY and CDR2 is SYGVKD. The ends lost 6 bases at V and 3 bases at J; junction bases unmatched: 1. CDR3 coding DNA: TGTGCCATCAGGGGGACAGGGGACTATGGCTACACCTTC. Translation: CAIRGTGDYGYTF.

CDR3 DNA: TGTGCCAGCACTGGAACTAATAGGTACAATGAGCAGTTCTTC. Translating gives CASTGTNRYNEQFF. The V and J genes are TRBV2 and TRBJ2-1; D unclear. The germline V gene encodes CDR1 SNHLY and CDR2 FYNNEI. The CDR3 length is 14 residues. The germline V and J ends were trimmed by 7 bases and 4 bases, with 14 bases remaining between them.

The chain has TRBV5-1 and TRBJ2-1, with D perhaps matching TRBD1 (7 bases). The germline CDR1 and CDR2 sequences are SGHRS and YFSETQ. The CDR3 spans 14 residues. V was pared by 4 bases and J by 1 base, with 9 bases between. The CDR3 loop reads CASSQGGSYNEQFF. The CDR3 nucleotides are TGCGCCAGCAGCCAGGGGGGATCCTACAATGAGCAGTTCTTC.

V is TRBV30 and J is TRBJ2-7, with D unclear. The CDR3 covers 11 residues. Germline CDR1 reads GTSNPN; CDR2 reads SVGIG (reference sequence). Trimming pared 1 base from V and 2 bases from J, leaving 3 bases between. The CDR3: CAWSGAYEQYF. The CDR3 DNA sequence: TGTGCCTGGAGTGGCGCCTACGAGCAGTACTTC.

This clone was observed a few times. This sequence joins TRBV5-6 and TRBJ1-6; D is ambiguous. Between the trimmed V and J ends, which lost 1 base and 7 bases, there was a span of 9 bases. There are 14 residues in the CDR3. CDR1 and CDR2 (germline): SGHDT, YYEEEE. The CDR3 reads CASSLSRSNSPLHF. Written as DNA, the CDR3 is TGTGCCAGCAGCTTGAGCCGTTCGAATTCACCCCTCCACTTT.

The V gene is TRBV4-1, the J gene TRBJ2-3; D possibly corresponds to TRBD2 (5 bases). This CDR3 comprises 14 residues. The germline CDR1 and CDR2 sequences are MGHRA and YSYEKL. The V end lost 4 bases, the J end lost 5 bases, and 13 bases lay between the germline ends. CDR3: CASSLSPGKDTQYF. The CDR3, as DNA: TGCGCCAGCAGCCTAAGCCCCGGGAAAGATACGCAGTATTTT.

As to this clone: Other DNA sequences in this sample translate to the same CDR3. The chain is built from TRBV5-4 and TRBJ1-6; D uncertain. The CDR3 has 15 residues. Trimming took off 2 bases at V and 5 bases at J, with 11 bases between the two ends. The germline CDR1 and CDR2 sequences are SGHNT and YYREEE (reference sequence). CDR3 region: CASSFGGQDNSPLHF. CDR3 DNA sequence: TGTGCCAGCAGCTTTGGAGGGCAAGATAATTCACCCCTCCACTTT.

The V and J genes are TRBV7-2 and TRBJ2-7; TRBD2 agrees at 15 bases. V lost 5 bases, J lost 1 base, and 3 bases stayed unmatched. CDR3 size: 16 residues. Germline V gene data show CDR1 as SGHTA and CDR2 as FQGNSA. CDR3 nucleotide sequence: TGTGCCAGCAGCATTGGACTAGCGGGGGGGTCCTACGAGCAGTACTTC. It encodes CASSIGLAGGSYEQYF.

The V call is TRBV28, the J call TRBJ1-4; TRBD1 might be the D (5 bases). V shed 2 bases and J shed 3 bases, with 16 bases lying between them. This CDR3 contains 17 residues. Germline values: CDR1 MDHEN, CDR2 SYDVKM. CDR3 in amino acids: CASSLGKTVAPNEKLFF. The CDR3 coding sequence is TGTGCCAGCAGTTTAGGGAAGACAGTAGCCCCTAATGAAAAACTGTTTTTT.

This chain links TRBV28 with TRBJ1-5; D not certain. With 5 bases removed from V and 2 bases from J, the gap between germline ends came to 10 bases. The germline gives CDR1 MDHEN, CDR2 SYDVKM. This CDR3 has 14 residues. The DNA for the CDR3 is TGTGCCAGCAGTCCAACAGAAGGCAATCAGCCCCAGCATTTT. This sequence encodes CASSPTEGNQPQHF.

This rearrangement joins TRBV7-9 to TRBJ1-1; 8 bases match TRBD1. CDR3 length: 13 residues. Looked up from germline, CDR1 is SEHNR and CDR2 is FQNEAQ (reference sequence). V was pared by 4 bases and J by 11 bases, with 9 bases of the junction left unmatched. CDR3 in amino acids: CASSYGQGGGAFF. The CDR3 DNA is TGTGCCAGCAGCTATGGACAGGGTGGAGGGGCTTTCTTT.